The T cell receptor (beta chain) under discussion was sequenced for a study of T cell changes during pregnancy in multiple sclerosis. The method was immunoSEQ multiplex PCR; TCRdb's version includes in-frame clones alone and lacks a portion of them. This table has 90,000 to 120,000 clones, 85% to 95% appearing once. This TCR was sampled from a female donor in good health, enrolled as a control in a pregnancy study. The sequenced sample was peripheral blood, obtained in the third trimester of pregnancy.

The CDR3 spells CASSQGQAGRQPQHF. The CDR3 DNA reads as TGTGCCAGCAGCCAAGGGCAGGCGGGGAGGCAGCCCCAGCATTTT. The V gene is TRBV4-2, the J gene TRBJ1-5; no clear D. Trimming stripped 1 base from V and 7 bases from J, with 14 bases between. The CDR3 sequence is 15 residues long. The germline CDR1 and CDR2 sequences are LGHNA and YNFKEQ.